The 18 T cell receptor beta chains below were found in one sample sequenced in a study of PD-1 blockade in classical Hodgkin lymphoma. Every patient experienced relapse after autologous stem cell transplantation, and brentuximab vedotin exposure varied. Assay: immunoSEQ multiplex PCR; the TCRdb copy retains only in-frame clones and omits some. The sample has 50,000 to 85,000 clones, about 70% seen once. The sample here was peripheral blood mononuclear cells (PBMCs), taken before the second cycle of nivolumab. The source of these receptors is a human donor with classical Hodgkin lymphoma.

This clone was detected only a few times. The CDR3 DNA sequence: TGTGCCAGCAGTGTTCTAGCCAACGAGCAGTACTTC. Translated, it gives CASSVLANEQYF. The V call is TRBV2, the J call TRBJ2-7; tentative D call: TRBD2 (5 bases). Trimming pared 4 bases from V and 5 bases from J, leaving 9 bases between. CDR1 is SNHLY and CDR2 is FYNNEI in the germline V gene. This CDR3 region has 12 residues. Looking up the rest from reference TRBV2 and TRBJ2-7 gives the full variable domain: EPEVTQTPSHQVTQMGQEVILRCVPISNHLYFYWYRQILGQKVEFLVSFYNNEISEKSEIFDDQFSVERPDGSNFTLKIRSTKLEDSAMYFCASSVLANEQYFGPGTRLTVT.

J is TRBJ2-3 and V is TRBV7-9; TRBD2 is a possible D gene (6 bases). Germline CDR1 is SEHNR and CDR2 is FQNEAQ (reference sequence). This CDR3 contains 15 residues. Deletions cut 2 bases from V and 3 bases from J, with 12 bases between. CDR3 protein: CASSLRRADTDTQYF. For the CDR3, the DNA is TGTGCCAGCAGCTTAAGGAGGGCCGATACAGATACGCAGTATTTT. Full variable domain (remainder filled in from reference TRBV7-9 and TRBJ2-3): DTGVSQNPRHKITKRGQNVTFRCDPISEHNRLYWYRQTLGQGPEFLTYFQNEAQLEKSRLLSDRFSAERPKGSFSTLEIQRTEQGDSAMYLCASSLRRADTDTQYFGPGTRLTVL.

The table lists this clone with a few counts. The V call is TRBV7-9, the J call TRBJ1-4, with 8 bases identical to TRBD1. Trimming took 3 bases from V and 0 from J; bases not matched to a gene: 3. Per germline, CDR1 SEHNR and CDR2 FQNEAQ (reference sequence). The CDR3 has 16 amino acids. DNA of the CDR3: TGTGCCAGCAGCTTCGGCAGGGGGCCAACTAATGAAAAACTGTTTTTT. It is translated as CASSFGRGPTNEKLFF. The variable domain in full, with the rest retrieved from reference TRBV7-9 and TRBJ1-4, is DTGVSQNPRHKITKRGQNVTFRCDPISEHNRLYWYRQTLGQGPEFLTYFQNEAQLEKSRLLSDRFSAERPKGSFSTLEIQRTEQGDSAMYLCASSFGRGPTNEKLFFGSGTQLSVL.

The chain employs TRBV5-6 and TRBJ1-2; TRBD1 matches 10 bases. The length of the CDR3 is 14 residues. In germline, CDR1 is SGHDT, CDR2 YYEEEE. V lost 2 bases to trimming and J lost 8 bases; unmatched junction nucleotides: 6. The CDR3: CASSFGTGAWGYTF. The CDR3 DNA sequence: TGTGCCAGCAGCTTCGGGACAGGGGCCTGGGGCTACACCTTC.

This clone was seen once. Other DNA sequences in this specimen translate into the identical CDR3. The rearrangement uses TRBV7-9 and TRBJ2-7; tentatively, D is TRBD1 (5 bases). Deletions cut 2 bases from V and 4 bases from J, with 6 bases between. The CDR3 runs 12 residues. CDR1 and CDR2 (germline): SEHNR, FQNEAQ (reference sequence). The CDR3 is CASSLQGYEQYF. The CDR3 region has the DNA TGTGCCAGCAGCTTACAGGGATACGAGCAGTACTTC.

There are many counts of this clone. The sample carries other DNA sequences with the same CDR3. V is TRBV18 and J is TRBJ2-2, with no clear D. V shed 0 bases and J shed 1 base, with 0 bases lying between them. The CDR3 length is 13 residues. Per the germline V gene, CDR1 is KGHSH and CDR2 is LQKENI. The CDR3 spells CASSPPNTGELFF. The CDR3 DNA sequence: TGTGCCAGCTCACCACCGAACACCGGGGAGCTGTTTTTT.

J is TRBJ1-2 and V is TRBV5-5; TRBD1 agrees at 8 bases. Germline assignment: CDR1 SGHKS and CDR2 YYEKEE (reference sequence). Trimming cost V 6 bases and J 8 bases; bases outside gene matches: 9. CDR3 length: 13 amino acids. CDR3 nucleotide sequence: TGTGCCAGCACCCCCCCGACAGGGGTCGGCTACACCTTC. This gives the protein CASTPPTGVGYTF.

As DNA, the CDR3 is TGTGCCAGCAGTTACCAAGGGGCTGCAGAGACCCAGTACTTC. It encodes CASSYQGAAETQYF. The chain recombines TRBV6-5 with TRBJ2-5; tentative D call: TRBD1 (5 bases). The CDR3 is 14 residues long. The germline V gene has CDR1 MNHEY and CDR2 SVGAGI. The V end was cut by 2 bases, the J end by 4 bases, with 11 bases between.

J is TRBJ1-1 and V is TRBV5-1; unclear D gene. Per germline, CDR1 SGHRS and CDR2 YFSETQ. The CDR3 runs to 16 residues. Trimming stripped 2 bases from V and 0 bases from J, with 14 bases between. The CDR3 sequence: CASSFQDPSMNTEAFF. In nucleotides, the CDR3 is TGCGCCAGCAGCTTTCAAGACCCGAGCATGAACACTGAAGCTTTCTTT. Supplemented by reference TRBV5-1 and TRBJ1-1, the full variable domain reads KAGVTQTPRYLIKTRGQQVTLSCSPISGHRSVSWYQQTPGQGLQFLFEYFSETQRNKGNFPGRFSGRQFSNSRSEMNVSTLELGDSALYLCASSFQDPSMNTEAFFGQGTRLTVV.

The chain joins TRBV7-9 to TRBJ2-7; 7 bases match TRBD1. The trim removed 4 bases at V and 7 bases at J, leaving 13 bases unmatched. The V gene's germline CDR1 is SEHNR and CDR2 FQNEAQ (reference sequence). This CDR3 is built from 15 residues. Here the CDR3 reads CASSSRDRNFGEQYF. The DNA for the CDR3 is TGTGCCAGCAGCTCTCGGGACAGAAATTTTGGGGAGCAGTACTTC.

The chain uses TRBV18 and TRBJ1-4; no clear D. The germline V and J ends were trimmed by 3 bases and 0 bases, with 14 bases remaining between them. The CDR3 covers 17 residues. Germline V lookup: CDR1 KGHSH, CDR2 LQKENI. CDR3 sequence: CASSPLGRTATNEKLFF. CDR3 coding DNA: TGTGCCAGCTCACCCCTCGGACGGACCGCAACTAATGAAAAACTGTTTTTT. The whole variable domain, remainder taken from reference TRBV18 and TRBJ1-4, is NAGVMQNPRHLVRRRGQEARLRCSPMKGHSHVYWYRQLPEEGLKFMVYLQKENIIDESGMPKERFSAEFPKEGPSILRIQQVVRGDSAAYFCASSPLGRTATNEKLFFGSGTQLSVL.

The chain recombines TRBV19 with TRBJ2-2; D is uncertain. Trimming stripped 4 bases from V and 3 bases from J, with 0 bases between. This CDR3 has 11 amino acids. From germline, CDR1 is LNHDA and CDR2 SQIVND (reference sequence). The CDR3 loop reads CASSNTGELFF. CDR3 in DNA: TGTGCCAGTAGTAACACCGGGGAGCTGTTTTTT.

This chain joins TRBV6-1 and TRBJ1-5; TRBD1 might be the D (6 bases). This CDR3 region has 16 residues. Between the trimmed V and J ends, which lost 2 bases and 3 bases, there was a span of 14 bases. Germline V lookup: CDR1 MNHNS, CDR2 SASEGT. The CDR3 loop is CASSERGTLHNQPQHF. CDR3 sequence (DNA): TGTGCCAGCAGTGAAAGAGGGACACTCCACAATCAGCCCCAGCATTTT.

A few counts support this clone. The CDR3 bases are TGTGCCAGCAGCTTAGGGGACCTAGAGGCTTTCTTT. Amino acid sequence: CASSLGDLEAFF. The gene calls are TRBV7-6 and TRBJ1-1; the D gene is possibly TRBD1 (5 bases). This CDR3 is built from 12 residues. Germline V gene data show CDR1 as SGHVS and CDR2 as FNYEAQ. The V and J ends lost 1 base and 11 bases respectively, with 11 bases between them.

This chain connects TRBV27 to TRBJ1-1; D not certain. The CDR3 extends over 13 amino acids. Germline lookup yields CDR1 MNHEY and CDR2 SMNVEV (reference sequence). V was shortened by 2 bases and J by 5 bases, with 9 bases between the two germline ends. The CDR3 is CASSLIMRTEAFF. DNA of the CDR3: TGTGCCAGCAGTTTAATTATGAGAACTGAAGCTTTCTTT.

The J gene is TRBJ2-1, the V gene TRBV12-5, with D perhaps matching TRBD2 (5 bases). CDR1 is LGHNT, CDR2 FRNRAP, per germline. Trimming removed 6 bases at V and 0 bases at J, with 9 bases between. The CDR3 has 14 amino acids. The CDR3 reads CASGEGSSYNEQFF. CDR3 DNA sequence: TGTGCTAGTGGCGAGGGTAGCTCCTACAATGAGCAGTTCTTC.

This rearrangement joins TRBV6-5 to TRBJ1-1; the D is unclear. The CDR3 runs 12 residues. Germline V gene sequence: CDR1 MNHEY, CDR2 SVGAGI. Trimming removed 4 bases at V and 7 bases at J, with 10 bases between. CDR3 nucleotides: TGTGCCAGCAGTTTCGAAGGCGGTGAAGCTTTCTTT. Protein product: CASSFEGGEAFF.

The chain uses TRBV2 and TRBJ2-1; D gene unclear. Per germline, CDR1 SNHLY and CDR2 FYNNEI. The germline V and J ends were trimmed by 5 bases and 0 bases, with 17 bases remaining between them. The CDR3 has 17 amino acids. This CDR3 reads CASSFPSTAISYNEQFF. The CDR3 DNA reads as TGTGCCAGCAGTTTTCCCTCTACTGCTATCTCCTACAATGAGCAGTTCTTC.